Following are 32 T cell receptor beta chains from one sample sequenced in a study of blood T cell repertoires in COVID-19. Method: immunoSEQ multiplex PCR; TCRdb's copy keeps in-frame clones and lacks some. The sample lists tens of thousands of clones, 75% to 90% occurring once. Sequencing was performed on peripheral blood. Source of these receptors: a human donor in a cohort sampled during active COVID-19.

In its sample, this clone was seen once. The chain links TRBV6-5 to TRBJ1-1; D is perhaps TRBD1 (6 bases). Trimming pared 8 bases from V and 0 bases from J, leaving 10 bases between. CDR3 length equals 13 residues. Germline-derived CDR1 and CDR2 are MNHEY and SVGAGI. CDR3 coding DNA: TGTGCCAGCGGGGGACACCTGAACACTGAAGCTTTCTTT. Its translation is CASGGHLNTEAFF.

V gene TRBV9 combines with J gene TRBJ1-3, with TRBD1 as a possible D gene (6 bases). CDR3 size: 15 residues. The V and J ends lost 1 base and 0 bases respectively, with 8 bases between them. Germline CDR1 reads SGDLS; CDR2 reads YYNGEE. The CDR3 sequence is CASSVTGNSGNTIYF. CDR3 bases: TGTGCCAGCAGCGTAACAGGGAACTCTGGAAACACCATATATTTT.

This clone was found once. J is TRBJ1-1 and V is TRBV6-2 or TRBV6-3; D is unresolved. This CDR3 is built from 13 residues. Per germline, CDR1 MNHEY and CDR2 SVGEGT. Trimming left V 0 bases short and J 1 base short, with 3 bases between. CDR3 coding DNA: TGTGCCAGCAGTTACTCGAGGAACACTGAAGCTTTCTTT. Amino acids: CASSYSRNTEAFF.

The chain has TRBV5-1 and TRBJ1-4; D is possibly TRBD1 (6 bases). Germline V lookup: CDR1 SGHRS, CDR2 YFSETQ. Between the trimmed V and J ends, which lost 4 bases and 0 bases, there was a span of 13 bases. CDR3 size: 16 residues. The CDR3 protein is CASSLGTLATNEKLFF. CDR3 nucleotide sequence: TGCGCCAGCAGCCTCGGGACACTTGCAACTAATGAAAAACTGTTTTTT.

The rearrangement links TRBV27 to TRBJ2-7, with a weak D call TRBD1 (6 bases). The CDR3 covers 12 residues. Germline loops: CDR1 MNHEY, CDR2 SMNVEV (reference sequence). Deletions cut 5 bases from V and 5 bases from J, with 10 bases between. The CDR3 DNA sequence: TGTGCCAGCAGTGTGACAGGCGACGAGCAGTACTTC. This encodes CASSVTGDEQYF.

The chain recombines TRBV5-4 with TRBJ1-3; TRBD1 aligns across 8 bases. This CDR3 is built from 16 residues. With V trimmed by 3 bases and J by 1 base, 6 bases remained unmatched. Germline V gene sequence: CDR1 SGHNT, CDR2 YYREEE (reference sequence). In nucleotides, the CDR3 is TGTGCCAGCAGCTCCCGTACAGGGGGGTCTGGAAACACCATATATTTT. This sequence encodes CASSSRTGGSGNTIYF.

The chain has TRBV6-5 and TRBJ1-1, with 7 bases aligning to TRBD1. Germline values: CDR1 MNHEY, CDR2 SVGAGI. The CDR3 runs 16 residues. V lost 4 bases and J lost 5; bases outside the gene matches: 13. CDR3 loop: CASSLTGVPVWTEAFF. In DNA, the CDR3 is TGTGCCAGCAGTTTAACAGGGGTCCCAGTTTGGACTGAAGCTTTCTTT.

The gene calls are TRBV29-1 and TRBJ2-7; D is possibly TRBD1 (5 bases). This CDR3 region has 11 residues. Between the trimmed V and J ends, which lost 6 bases and 3 bases, there was a span of 9 bases. Germline CDR1 reads SQVTM; CDR2 reads ANQGSEA. The CDR3: CSVGHLYEQYF. The CDR3 nucleotides read TGCAGCGTAGGACACCTCTACGAGCAGTACTTC.

The chain has TRBV6-1 and TRBJ2-7; 8 nucleotides align to TRBD2. Per the germline V gene, CDR1 is MNHNS and CDR2 is SASEGT. The CDR3 is 17 amino acids. Losses at the gene ends were 4 bases for V and 0 bases for J; bases not matched to a gene: 11. The CDR3 region is CASSVRTSLIISYEQYF. Written as DNA, the CDR3 is TGTGCCAGCAGTGTAAGGACTAGCCTAATAATCTCCTACGAGCAGTACTTC.

This chain connects TRBV19 to TRBJ1-1; D possibly corresponds to TRBD1 (5 bases). The germline V gene has CDR1 LNHDA and CDR2 SQIVND (reference sequence). The V end was cut by 1 base, the J end by 2 bases, with 17 bases between. The CDR3 has 17 amino acids. The CDR3 DNA sequence: TGTGCCAGTAGTATAGTTAAGCAGGGAACCTTAAACACTGAAGCTTTCTTT. The encoded protein is CASSIVKQGTLNTEAFF.

The chain joins TRBV7-2 to TRBJ1-2; D is possibly TRBD1 (6 bases). Per germline, CDR1 SGHTA and CDR2 FQGNSA. The ends were cut back, 1 base at V and 5 bases at J, with 11 bases in the middle. This CDR3 contains 14 residues. In DNA, the CDR3 is TGTGCCAGCAGCTTAGTCGCGCAGGGGTATGGCTACACCTTC. Its translation: CASSLVAQGYGYTF.

The V and J genes are TRBV5-1 and TRBJ1-5, with 7 bases identical to TRBD1. V dropped 4 bases and J dropped 2; count of bases not matched to a gene: 12. The CDR3 contains 17 residues. Germline-derived CDR1 and CDR2 are SGHRS and YFSETQ. The chain's CDR3 is CASSAQPQGFGNQPQHF. The CDR3 DNA follows: TGCGCCAGCAGCGCTCAACCACAGGGGTTTGGCAATCAGCCCCAGCATTTT.

The chain employs TRBV27 and TRBJ1-2; the match to TRBD1 covers 10 bases. With V trimmed by 2 bases and J by 1 base, 7 bases remained unmatched. CDR3 length: 17 residues. Looked up from germline, CDR1 is MNHEY and CDR2 is SMNVEV (reference sequence). CDR3 loop: CASSLTGTGAINYGYTF. DNA for the CDR3: TGTGCCAGCAGTTTAACTGGGACAGGGGCCATTAACTATGGCTACACCTTC.

The rearrangement links TRBV7-9 to TRBJ1-2; D not certain. Germline V lookup: CDR1 SEHNR, CDR2 FQNEAQ (reference sequence). Trimming took 1 base from V and 8 from J, leaving 8 bases between them. The CDR3 runs 12 residues. In nucleotides, the CDR3 is TGTGCCAGCAGCTTAGAACCGAGCGGCTACACCTTC. Its translation is CASSLEPSGYTF.

The chain links TRBV4-3 to TRBJ1-4, with D perhaps matching TRBD1 (5 bases). This CDR3 is 18 amino acids long. Per the germline V gene, CDR1 is LGHNA and CDR2 is YSLEER. V was clipped by 1 base and J by 0 bases, with 15 bases between them. This CDR3 reads CASSQASGGGATNEKLFF. DNA for the CDR3: TGCGCCAGCAGCCAAGCCTCGGGCGGGGGTGCAACTAATGAAAAACTGTTTTTT.

The chain links TRBV11-2 to TRBJ1-4, with no clear D. The CDR3 has 16 amino acids. The V end lost 4 bases, the J end lost 8 bases, and 20 bases lay between the germline ends. Germline CDR1 reads SGHAT; CDR2 reads FQNNGV. As DNA, the CDR3 is TGTGCCAGCAGCTCCCAGACTTATGGGAGCGGGGAAAAACTGTTTTTT. As protein: CASSSQTYGSGEKLFF.

J is TRBJ1-1 and V is TRBV10-1; 7 positions match TRBD1. V trimming: 4 bases; J trimming: 4 bases; junction bases outside the gene matches: 6. The CDR3 extends over 14 amino acids. Germline lookup yields CDR1 WNHNN and CDR2 SYGVQD (reference sequence). The CDR3 nucleotides are TGCGCCAGCAGTGGGACGACAGGGCTCACTGAAGCTTTCTTT. Translating gives CASSGTTGLTEAFF.

This chain uses TRBV5-1 with TRBJ1-1; no clear D gene. This CDR3 spans 13 amino acids. V lost 1 base and J lost 1, with 5 bases in between. CDR1 SGHRS and CDR2 YFSETQ come from the germline V gene. The CDR3 sequence is CASSLWQNTEAFF. In DNA form, the CDR3 reads TGCGCCAGCAGCTTGTGGCAGAACACTGAAGCTTTCTTT. Complete variable domain (other parts from reference TRBV5-1 and TRBJ1-1): KAGVTQTPRYLIKTRGQQVTLSCSPISGHRSVSWYQQTPGQGLQFLFEYFSETQRNKGNFPGRFSGRQFSNSRSEMNVSTLELGDSALYLCASSLWQNTEAFFGQGTRLTVV.

This sequence joins TRBV19 and TRBJ1-1; TRBD1 agrees at 7 bases. From germline, CDR1 is LNHDA and CDR2 SQIVND (reference sequence). The CDR3 loop spans 13 amino acids. V dropped 7 bases and J dropped 5; count of bases not matched to a gene: 7. The chain's CDR3 is CASKGAGITEAFF. CDR3 DNA sequence: TGTGCCAGTAAGGGGGCAGGGATTACTGAAGCTTTCTTT.

V usage is TRBV6-6 and J usage is TRBJ2-7; tentatively, D is TRBD1 (7 bases). Germline V gene data show CDR1 as MNHNY and CDR2 as SVGAGI (reference sequence). Trimming pared 11 bases from V and 0 bases from J, leaving 11 bases between. This CDR3 spans 12 amino acids. The CDR3 DNA reads TGTGCCGGGGGGACAGACTCCTACGAGCAGTACTTC. This gives the protein CAGGTDSYEQYF.

The chain links TRBV6-6 to TRBJ1-2; 7 positions match TRBD1. CDR3 size: 15 residues. V trimming: 4 bases; J trimming: 7 bases; junction bases outside the gene matches: 12. Germline V gene data show CDR1 as MNHNY and CDR2 as SVGAGI (reference sequence). CDR3 residues: CASSLPGQTVSGYTF. Here the CDR3 DNA reads TGTGCCAGCAGTTTACCGGGACAGACAGTCTCTGGCTACACCTTC.

V usage is TRBV2 and J usage is TRBJ2-7; D remains ambiguous. The V end lost 7 bases, the J end lost 4 bases, and 20 bases lay between the germline ends. The CDR3 runs to 15 residues. Germline values: CDR1 SNHLY, CDR2 FYNNEI. The CDR3, as DNA: TGTGCCAGCACCCCCTCCTGGCCTGGTTCTTACGAGCAGTACTTC. Amino acids: CASTPSWPGSYEQYF. Based on the CDR3 plus reference TRBV2 and TRBJ2-7, the full variable domain is EPEVTQTPSHQVTQMGQEVILRCVPISNHLYFYWYRQILGQKVEFLVSFYNNEISEKSEIFDDQFSVERPDGSNFTLKIRSTKLEDSAMYFCASTPSWPGSYEQYFGPGTRLTVT.

The chain is built from TRBV7-8 and TRBJ2-7; 8 bases are a match to TRBD1. Germline trimming cut 11 bases from V and 1 base from J; bases unmatched to any gene: 7. The CDR3 contains 13 residues. CDR1 is SGHVS and CDR2 is FQNEAQ in the germline V gene. The CDR3 bases are TGTGCCTGCAACAGGGGGACTTCCTACGAGCAGTACTTC. It is translated as CACNRGTSYEQYF.

This chain links TRBV29-1 with TRBJ1-1; 7 bases agree with TRBD1. This CDR3 comprises 14 residues. Germline V gene data show CDR1 as SQVTM and CDR2 as ANQGSEA. J gave up 0 bases and V 4 bases, and 5 bases lay outside the gene matches. CDR3 loop: CSVVWTGMNTEAFF. CDR3 nucleotides: TGCAGCGTTGTGTGGACAGGCATGAACACTGAAGCTTTCTTT.

V is TRBV10-2 and J is TRBJ2-3; the D gene is possibly TRBD2 (5 bases). V dropped 6 bases and J dropped 5 bases, with 15 bases sitting between them. Germline-derived CDR1 and CDR2 are WSHSY and SAAADI. This CDR3 has 14 amino acids. The CDR3 DNA is TGCGCCAGCAGGCTAGGACTGTCCGGAGATACGCAGTATTTT. It codes for CASRLGLSGDTQYF.

This rearrangement joins TRBV9 to TRBJ1-1, with TRBD1 as a possible D gene (5 bases). CDR1 and CDR2 from the germline V gene are SGDLS and YYNGEE. The ends were cut back, 3 bases at V and 3 bases at J, with 12 bases in the middle. The CDR3 sequence is 14 residues long. The CDR3 sequence is CASSAGTGDTEAFF. CDR3 in DNA: TGTGCCAGCAGCGCCGGCACAGGAGACACTGAAGCTTTCTTT.

This clone has a single count. The V and J genes are TRBV7-8 and TRBJ2-7, with a tentative D call TRBD2 (6 bases). The CDR3 runs 15 residues. Trimming shortened V by 7 bases and J by 3 bases, and 19 bases separated the two germline ends. CDR1 is SGHVS, CDR2 FQNEAQ, per germline. The CDR3, as DNA: TGTGCCAGCACCGTACCGGGAGCAGGGTTCTACGAGCAGTACTTC. This sequence encodes CASTVPGAGFYEQYF.

J is TRBJ2-7 and V is TRBV19; TRBD2 matches at 12 bases. Germline V gene lookup returns CDR1 LNHDA and CDR2 SQIVND (reference sequence). The CDR3 consists of 18 residues. The V and J ends lost 5 bases and 2 bases, in that order; junction bases with no gene match: 13. In DNA form, the CDR3 reads TGTGCCAGTAGTGCCGCTAAGACTAGCGGGGGTGCCCCCTACGAGCAGTACTTC. Its translation is CASSAAKTSGGAPYEQYF.

The chain combines TRBV18 with TRBJ1-5, with 10 bases lining up with TRBD1. Losses at the gene ends were 2 bases for V and 0 bases for J; bases not matched to a gene: 7. Germline values: CDR1 KGHSH, CDR2 LQKENI. CDR3 length: 18 amino acids. This chain's CDR3 is CASSPTPGQGFSNQPQHF. The CDR3 coding sequence is TGTGCCAGCTCACCAACACCGGGACAGGGGTTTAGCAATCAGCCCCAGCATTTT.

The J gene is TRBJ1-5, the V gene TRBV5-8; 9 bases fit TRBD1. The CDR3 spans 19 residues. V was pared by 1 base and J by 0 bases, with 11 bases of the junction left unmatched. Germline CDR1 reads SGHTS; CDR2 reads YDEGEE. The CDR3 protein is CASSLLSVTGGYSNQPQHF. DNA for the CDR3: TGTGCCAGCAGCTTGCTCTCGGTGACAGGGGGTTATAGCAATCAGCCCCAGCATTTT.

V is TRBV29-1 and J is TRBJ1-1; 9 bases map to TRBD1. The CDR3 has 14 residues. J lost 0 bases, V lost 8 bases, and 7 bases had no gene match. Germline CDR1 is SQVTM and CDR2 is ANQGSEA. In nucleotides, the CDR3 is TGCAGCTCGGGACAGGGTGGCATGAACACTGAAGCTTTCTTT. Residues: CSSGQGGMNTEAFF.

The chain recombines TRBV19 with TRBJ1-1, with TRBD1 identical over 8 bases. This CDR3 has 17 residues. With 6 bases clipped from V and 0 bases from J, the junction kept 12 bases outside the gene matches. Germline V lookup: CDR1 LNHDA, CDR2 SQIVND (reference sequence). The CDR3 coding sequence is TGTGCCAGTAGCCCTTCTGTCCACAGGGGGATGAACACTGAAGCTTTCTTT. Amino acid sequence: CASSPSVHRGMNTEAFF.